This T cell receptor (beta chain) stems from a study of blood T cell repertoires in COVID-19. Clones were read by immunoSEQ multiplex PCR, and TCRdb kept only the in-frame ones, dropping some. The sample includes under 200,000 clones, approximately 84% of them seen just once. This CDR3 is 15 amino acids long. V trimming: 1 base; J trimming: 10 bases; junction bases outside the gene matches: 10. The germline CDR1 and CDR2 sequences are SGHTA and FQGNSA. What was sequenced was peripheral blood. This receptor was obtained from a woman in her forties or fifties with COVID-19, enrolled during active disease. This rearrangement joins TRBV7-2 to TRBJ1-1, with TRBD1 matching 9 bases. Here the CDR3 reads CASSLVPGQGGGAFF. CDR3 DNA sequence: TGTGCCAGCAGCTTAGTCCCGGGACAGGGCGGGGGAGCTTTCTTT.